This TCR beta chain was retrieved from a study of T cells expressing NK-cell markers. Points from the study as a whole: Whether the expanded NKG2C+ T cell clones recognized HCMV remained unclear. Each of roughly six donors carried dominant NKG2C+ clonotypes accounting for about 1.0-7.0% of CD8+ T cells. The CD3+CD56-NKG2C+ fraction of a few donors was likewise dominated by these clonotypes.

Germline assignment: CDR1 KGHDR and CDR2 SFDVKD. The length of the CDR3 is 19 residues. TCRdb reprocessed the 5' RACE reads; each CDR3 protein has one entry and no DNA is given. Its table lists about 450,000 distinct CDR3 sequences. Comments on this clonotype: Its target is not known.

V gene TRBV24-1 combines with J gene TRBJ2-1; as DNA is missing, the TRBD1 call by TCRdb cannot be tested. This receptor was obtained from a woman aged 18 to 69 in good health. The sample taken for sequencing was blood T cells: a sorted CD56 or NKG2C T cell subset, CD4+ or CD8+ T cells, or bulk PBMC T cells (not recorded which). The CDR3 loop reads CATSDPGTGGSRSYNEQFF.